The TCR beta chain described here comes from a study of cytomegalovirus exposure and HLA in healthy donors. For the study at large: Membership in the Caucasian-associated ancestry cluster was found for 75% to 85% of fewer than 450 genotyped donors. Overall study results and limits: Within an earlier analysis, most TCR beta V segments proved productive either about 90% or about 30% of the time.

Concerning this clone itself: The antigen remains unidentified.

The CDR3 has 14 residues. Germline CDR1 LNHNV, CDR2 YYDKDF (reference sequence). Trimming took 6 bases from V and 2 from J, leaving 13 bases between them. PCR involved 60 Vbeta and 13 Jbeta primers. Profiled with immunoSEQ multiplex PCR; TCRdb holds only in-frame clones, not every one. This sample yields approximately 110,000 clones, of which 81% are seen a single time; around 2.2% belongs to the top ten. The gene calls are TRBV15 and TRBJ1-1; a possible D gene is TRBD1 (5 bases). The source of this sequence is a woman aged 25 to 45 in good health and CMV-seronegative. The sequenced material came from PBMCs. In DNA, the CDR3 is TGTGCCACCAGGGGGCAAGTTAGTAACACTGAAGCTTTCTTT. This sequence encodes CATRGQVSNTEAFF.